This TCR beta chain is drawn from a study of early T cells in non-severe SARS-CoV-2 infection. The length of the CDR3 is 16 residues. The V end lost 0 bases, the J end lost 4 bases, and 10 bases lay between the germline ends. Germline assignment: CDR1 LNHNV and CDR2 YYDKDF (reference sequence). This clonotype was detected ten times or more. Each CDR3 protein is one row after TCRdb ran MiXCR on the 5' RACE reads. The table shows 35,000 to 45,000 distinct CDR3 sequences, with roughly 6.2% occurring only once. Sequencing was performed on whole blood, taken at baseline. The chain has TRBV15 and TRBJ1-6; D gene uncertain. The receptor's source is an adult who was a healthcare worker with PCR-confirmed SARS-CoV-2 infection or an uninfected control (not recorded which). In DNA form, the CDR3 reads TGTGCCACCAGCAGAGAAGTAAACGGATATAATTCACCCCTCCACTTT. Amino acid sequence: CATSREVNGYNSPLHF.